The present T cell receptor beta chain was sequenced within a study of lymphopenia after photon versus proton radiotherapy. Study-level results: Authors raise, but do not show, better survival with proton therapy. Relative stability marked proton patients; photon patients lost diversity and naive cells. After the lymphocyte nadir, photon-treated repertoires showed oligoclonal expansion, especially of CD8+ Temra cells.

Concerning this clone itself: Its antigen remains unknown.

Clones were sequenced by immunoSEQ multiplex PCR, and TCRdb holds only the in-frame ones, with some missing. The table records 55,000 to 75,000 clones, more than 75% of them present only once. The sample here was peripheral blood, taken from a patient treated with photon-based radiotherapy. The sequence came from a woman between 65 and 79 years old with pancreatic cancer.

The CDR3 DNA reads as TGTGCCAGCAGCTTACCCGATCGTCAAGCTTTCTTT. Residues: CASSLPDRQAFF. This chain joins TRBV5-4 and TRBJ1-1; D is ambiguous. V lost 2 bases to trimming and J lost 9 bases, with 11 bases between them. The germline V gene has CDR1 SGHNT and CDR2 YYREEE (reference sequence). The CDR3 spans 12 residues.